Listed here are 9 T cell receptor beta chains from one sample, sequenced in a study of T cell clonotyping in hematopoietic cell transplantation. Only in-frame clones appear in the TCRdb table, and some are missing; sequencing was by immunoSEQ multiplex PCR. The sample consists of about 27,000 clones, approximately 96% of them appearing once. Source material: peripheral blood mononuclear cells. These receptors were obtained from a man in his fifties or sixties in good health. Some clones in this sample may be carry-over from other donors' samples.

CDR3 region: CASSQDLSWGKPQHF. CDR3 nucleotide sequence: TGCGCCAGCAGCCAAGATCTCAGTTGGGGGAAGCCCCAGCATTTT. V usage is TRBV4-3 and J usage is TRBJ1-5; D possibly corresponds to TRBD1 (5 bases). Trimming pared 0 bases from V and 8 bases from J, leaving 14 bases between. Germline V gene data show CDR1 as LGHNA and CDR2 as YSLEER. CDR3 length: 15 amino acids.

This chain uses TRBV5-1 with TRBJ2-7; D is tentatively TRBD1 or TRBD2 (5 bases each). Germline lookup yields CDR1 SGHRS and CDR2 YFSETQ. The CDR3 totals 13 residues. The V and J ends lost 4 bases and 3 bases respectively, with 11 bases between them. CDR3 nucleotide sequence: TGCGCCAGCAGCGGGGACGGAAACTACGAGCAGTACTTC. Its protein is CASSGDGNYEQYF.

The chain carries TRBV5-6 and TRBJ1-5; no definite D call. This CDR3 spans 18 amino acids. The germline V and J ends were trimmed by 0 bases and 3 bases, with 19 bases remaining between them. Germline V lookup: CDR1 SGHDT, CDR2 YYEEEE. CDR3 nucleotide sequence: TGTGCCAGCAGCTTGGGTGGGCCGAATAACAAAAACAATCAGCCCCAGCATTTT. Translating it yields CASSLGGPNNKNNQPQHF.

The V gene is TRBV28, the J gene TRBJ2-3, with TRBD1 matching 7 bases. The V gene end was trimmed by 6 bases and the J gene end by 0 bases; junction bases not matched to a gene: 6. The germline V gene encodes CDR1 MDHEN and CDR2 SYDVKM. The CDR3 totals 15 residues. CDR3 DNA sequence: TGTGCCAGCAGAGCCCGGGACAGTAGCACAGATACGCAGTATTTT. Its translation: CASRARDSSTDTQYF.

The chain combines TRBV30 with TRBJ2-5; TRBD2 agrees at 11 bases. The CDR3 has 16 residues. Per germline, CDR1 GTSNPN and CDR2 SVGIG (reference sequence). Unmatched junction bases numbered 6, after V lost 0 bases and J lost 3 bases. The CDR3, as DNA: TGTGCCTGGAGTGTCCCTAGCGGGGGGCCTAAAGAGACCCAGTACTTC. Its translation: CAWSVPSGGPKETQYF.

The V and J genes are TRBV5-1 and TRBJ1-2, with 8 bases identical to TRBD1. The CDR3 is 13 residues long. Trimming removed 4 bases from V and 8 bases from J; junction bases left unmatched: 7. In germline, CDR1 is SGHRS, CDR2 YFSETQ. CDR3 in amino acids: CASSPTGQAGYTF. CDR3 coding DNA: TGCGCCAGCAGCCCGACGGGACAGGCAGGCTACACCTTC.

The chain has TRBV2 and TRBJ1-6; 7 bases fit TRBD1. The length of the CDR3 is 14 residues. V dropped 5 bases and J dropped 7; count of bases not matched to a gene: 5. Looked up from germline, CDR1 is SNHLY and CDR2 is FYNNEI. CDR3 sequence: CASSLTGTNSPLHF. In DNA form, the CDR3 reads TGTGCCAGCAGTCTGACAGGGACAAATTCACCCCTCCACTTT.

This chain uses TRBV30 with TRBJ1-1; TRBD1 aligns across 8 bases. CDR3 length equals 12 residues. Germline CDR1 is GTSNPN and CDR2 is SVGIG (reference sequence). V lost 8 bases and J lost 3; bases outside the gene matches: 5. DNA of the CDR3: TGTGCCCAGGGGGCTCCGTACACTGAAGCTTTCTTT. Protein sequence: CAQGAPYTEAFF.

The chain employs TRBV10-1 and TRBJ2-7, with 11 bases that match TRBD1. Germline V gene lookup returns CDR1 WNHNN and CDR2 SYGVQD (reference sequence). CDR3 size: 14 residues. Trimming took 10 bases from V and 2 from J; bases not matched to a gene: 7. The CDR3, as DNA: TGCGCCACCCAGGACAGGGGGCAACCCTACGAGCAGTACTTC. This translates into CATQDRGQPYEQYF.